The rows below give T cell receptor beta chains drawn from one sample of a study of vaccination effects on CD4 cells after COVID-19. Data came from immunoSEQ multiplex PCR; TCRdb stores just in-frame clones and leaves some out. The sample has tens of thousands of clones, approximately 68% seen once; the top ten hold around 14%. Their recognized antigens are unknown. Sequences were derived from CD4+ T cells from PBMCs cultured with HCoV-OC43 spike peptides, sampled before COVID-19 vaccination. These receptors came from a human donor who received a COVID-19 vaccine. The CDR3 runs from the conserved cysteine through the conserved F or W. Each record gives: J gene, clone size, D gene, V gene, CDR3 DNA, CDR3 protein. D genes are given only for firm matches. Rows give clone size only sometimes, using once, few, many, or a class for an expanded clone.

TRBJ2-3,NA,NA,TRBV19,TGTGCCAGTAGTAAGGACAGACTAAGCACAGATACGCAGTATTTT,CASSKDRLSTDTQYF
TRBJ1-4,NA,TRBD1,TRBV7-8,TGTGCCAGCAGCTTAGAACCGGGACAGGGAGATGAAAAACTGTTTTTT,CASSLEPGQGDEKLFF
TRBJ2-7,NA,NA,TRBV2,TGTGCCAGCGACCCGGGACCCGGGGAGCAGTACTTC,CASDPGPGEQYF
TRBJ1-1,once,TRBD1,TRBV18,TGTGCCAGCTACCGGGACAGGGGGCTGGTGAACACTGAAGCTTTCTTT,CASYRDRGLVNTEAFF
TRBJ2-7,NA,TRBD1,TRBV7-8,TGTGCCAGCAGCTTATCACCTCCGGGACAGGTTCCCGGCCCGAGCTCCTACGAGCAGTACTTC,CASSLSPPGQVPGPSSYEQYF
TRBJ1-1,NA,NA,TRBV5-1,TGCGCCAGCAGCTTGGCGGACGGGAACACTGAAGCTTTCTTT,CASSLADGNTEAFF
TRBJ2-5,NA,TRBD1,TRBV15,TGTGCCACCAGCCGGACAGGTATTATGGAGACCCAGTACTTC,CATSRTGIMETQYF
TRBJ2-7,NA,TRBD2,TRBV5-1,TGCGCCAGCAGCCCGGGACTAGCTTTAAGGGAGCAGTACTTC,CASSPGLALREQYF
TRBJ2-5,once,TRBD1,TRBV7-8,TGTGCCAGCAGCCGGCAAGGGGGCCCAGAGACCCAGTACTTC,CASSRQGGPETQYF
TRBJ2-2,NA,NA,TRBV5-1,TGCGCCAGCAGGAGGAACTCGGCGAACACCGGGGAGCTGTTTTTT,CASRRNSANTGELFF
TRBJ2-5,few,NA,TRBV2,TGTGCCAGCAGTGAAGGGGTACAGGGTACATGGAAGACCCAGTACTTC,CASSEGVQGTWKTQYF
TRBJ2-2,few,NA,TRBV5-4,TGTGCCAGCAGCTCAGGGGAACGCGACACCGGGGAGCTGTTTTTT,CASSSGERDTGELFF
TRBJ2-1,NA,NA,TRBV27,TGTGCCAGCAGTCCGGGACCGCTCCCAGCGAATGAGCAGTTCTTC,CASSPGPLPANEQFF
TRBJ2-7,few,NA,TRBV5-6,TGTGCCAGCAGCTTCGACAGGTCCCCCTACGAGCAGTACTTC,CASSFDRSPYEQYF
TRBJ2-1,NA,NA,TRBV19,TGTGCCAGTAAGCGGACAGATCAACGCAATGAGCAGTTCTTC,CASKRTDQRNEQFF
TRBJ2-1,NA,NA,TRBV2,TGTGCCAGCAGTGAACCGCTAGCGATTGAGCAGTTCTTC,CASSEPLAIEQFF
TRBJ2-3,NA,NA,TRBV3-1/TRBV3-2,TGTGCCAGCAGCCAAGATGGGGCTAGCCCCCAGGTTACGCAGTATTTT,CASSQDGASPQVTQYF
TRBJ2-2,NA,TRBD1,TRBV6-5,TGTGCCAGCACCAACAGGGGGTACACCGGGGAGCTGTTTTTT,CASTNRGYTGELFF
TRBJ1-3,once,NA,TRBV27,TGTGCCAGCAGTGGGGGGGCAGGAAACACCATATATTTT,CASSGGAGNTIYF
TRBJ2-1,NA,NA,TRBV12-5,TGTGCTAGTGGCTACAATGAGCAGTTCTTC,CASGYNEQFF
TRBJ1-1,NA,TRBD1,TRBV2,TGTGCCAGCAGCCGATTGGGACAGGCGAACACTGAAGCTTTCTTT,CASSRLGQANTEAFF
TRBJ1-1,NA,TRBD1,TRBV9,TGTGCCAGCAGCGAGACAGCAGGGGGGACTGAAGCTTTCTTT,CASSETAGGTEAFF
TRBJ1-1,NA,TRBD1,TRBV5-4,TGTGCCAGCAGCCTGGACACAGGGGTCCACACTGAAGCTTTCTTT,CASSLDTGVHTEAFF
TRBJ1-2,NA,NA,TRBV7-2,TGTGCCAGCAGCTTAGGAGCAGGGATTGGATCTGGCTACACCTTC,CASSLGAGIGSGYTF
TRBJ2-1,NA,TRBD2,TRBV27,TGTGCCAGCAGTCCGGTGGGGGGAGGGAGTTCTTACAATGAGCAGTTCTTC,CASSPVGGGSSYNEQFF
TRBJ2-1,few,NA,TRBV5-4,TGTGCCAGCAGACCCGACTACAATGAGCAGTTCTTC,CASRPDYNEQFF
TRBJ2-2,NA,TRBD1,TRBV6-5,TGTGCCAGCAGTTTCCAGACAGGGGTCGGGGAGCTGTTTTTT,CASSFQTGVGELFF
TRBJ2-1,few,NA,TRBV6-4,TGTGCCAGCAGTGACGGGACTCAGAGCCATGAGCAGTTCTTC,CASSDGTQSHEQFF
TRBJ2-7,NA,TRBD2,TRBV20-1,TGCAGTGCTAGTACACCATTCCCAAATGCGGGAGGGGTCGAGCAGTACTTC,CSASTPFPNAGGVEQYF
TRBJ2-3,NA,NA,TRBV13,TGTGCCAGCAGCCCCCGCCCGGGGTCCGATACGCAGTATTTT,CASSPRPGSDTQYF
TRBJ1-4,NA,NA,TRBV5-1,TGCGCCAGCAGATACGGAGTTGGTGAAAAACTGTTTTTT,CASRYGVGEKLFF
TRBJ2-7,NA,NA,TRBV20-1,TGCAGTGCTTTAGGGGGGAAGCAGTACTTC,CSALGGKQYF
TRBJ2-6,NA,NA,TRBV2,TGTGCCAGCAGTGCTGGGGCCAACGTCCTGACTTTC,CASSAGANVLTF
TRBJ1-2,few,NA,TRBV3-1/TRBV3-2,TGTGCCAGCAGCAAACTTACAGGGAGACTTGGCTACACCTTC,CASSKLTGRLGYTF
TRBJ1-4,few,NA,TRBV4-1,TGCGCCAGCAGCCAACTCCCTCGAGAAAAACTGTTTTTT,CASSQLPREKLFF
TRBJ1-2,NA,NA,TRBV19,TGTGCCAGTAGGAGGTTGGGACTGATAGCTGACTATGGCTACACCTTC,CASRRLGLIADYGYTF
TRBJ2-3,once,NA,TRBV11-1,TGTGCCAGCAGCTTAGGCTGGGGAGGTTTAGGAGATACGCAGTATTTT,CASSLGWGGLGDTQYF
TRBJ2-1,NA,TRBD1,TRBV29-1,TGCAGCGTTCGACGCCCGGGACAGGGGGCGTTCAATGAGCAGTTCTTC,CSVRRPGQGAFNEQFF
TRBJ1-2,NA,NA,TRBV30,TGTGCCTGGCTGCCCGCTCCTAGTTATGGCTACACCTTC,CAWLPAPSYGYTF
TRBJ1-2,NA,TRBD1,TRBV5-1,TGCGCCAGCAGCTTACGACAGGGGGCTTTTGGCTACACCTTC,CASSLRQGAFGYTF
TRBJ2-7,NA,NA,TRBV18,TGTGCCAGCTCACCTCAGTCTAGCTCAGATGCCCACGAGCAGTACTTC,CASSPQSSSDAHEQYF
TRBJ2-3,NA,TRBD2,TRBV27,TGTGCCACTACAGGGGGACTAGCGGGAGTCGACTCTAGCACAGATACGCAGTATTTT,CATTGGLAGVDSSTDTQYF
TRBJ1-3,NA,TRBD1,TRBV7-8,TGTGCCAGCAGCTTAGGGAGGGGACAGGGCGAAAACACCATATATTTT,CASSLGRGQGENTIYF
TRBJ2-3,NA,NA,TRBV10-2,TGCGCCAGCAGTGTCGGGGCAGCTGCCACAAATACGCAGTATTTT,CASSVGAAATNTQYF
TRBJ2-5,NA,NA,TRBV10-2,TGCGCCAGCAGTGCAGGACAGAGACAGACCCAGTACTTC,CASSAGQRQTQYF
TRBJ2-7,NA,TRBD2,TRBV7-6,TGTGCCAGCAGCTTAGCGGCGGCGGGGGGCTCCTACGAGCAGTACTTC,CASSLAAAGGSYEQYF
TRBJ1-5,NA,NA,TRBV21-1,TGTGCCAGCAGCAAAGCCAGACCCAGCAATCAGCCCCAGCATTTT,CASSKARPSNQPQHF
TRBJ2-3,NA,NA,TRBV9,TGTGCCAGCAGCGTAGGGCTTTTGGGGGGGGCTAGCACAGATACGCAGTATTTT,CASSVGLLGGASTDTQYF
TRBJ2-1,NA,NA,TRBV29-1,TGCAGCGTTCCCCAGGTAATGGACAATGAGCAGTTCTTC,CSVPQVMDNEQFF
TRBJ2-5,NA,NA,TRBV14,TGTGCCAGCAGCCAGCGGGACAGAGATAGGGAGACCCAGTACTTC,CASSQRDRDRETQYF
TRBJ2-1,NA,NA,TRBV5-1,TGCGCCAGCAGCTTGACGGCTGAGCAGTTCTTC,CASSLTAEQFF
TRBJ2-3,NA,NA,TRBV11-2,TGTGCCAGCAGCTTTGGAGCAGATACGCAGTATTTT,CASSFGADTQYF
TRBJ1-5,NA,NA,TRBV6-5,TGTGCCAGCAGTTACTCGGGCACGGGGAACCAGCCCCAGCATTTT,CASSYSGTGNQPQHF
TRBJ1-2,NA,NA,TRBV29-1,TGCAGCGTTAAGGAGGATGGCTACACCTTC,CSVKEDGYTF
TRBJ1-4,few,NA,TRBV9,TGTGCCAGCAGCGTAGGTTCCTTGGGGAATGAAAAACTGTTTTTT,CASSVGSLGNEKLFF
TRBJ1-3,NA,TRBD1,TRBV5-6,TGTGCCAGCAGCTTGGCCACAGGGGAAAACACCATATATTTT,CASSLATGENTIYF